The rows below give T cell receptor beta chains drawn from one sample of a study of blood T cell repertoires in COVID-19. The method was immunoSEQ multiplex PCR; TCRdb's version includes in-frame clones alone and lacks a portion of them. This table holds about 480,000 clones, approximately 90% found once. The sample was peripheral blood. The source of these receptors is a woman in her 30s with acute or convalescent COVID-19. Each CDR3 is given without its conserved first and last residue. Each record gives: V gene, CDR3 protein.

v_call: TRBV6-1
cdr3_aa: ASREGGGSSVIAEAF

v_call: TRBV10-3
cdr3_aa: AIRAGTEGEQY

v_call: TRBV27
cdr3_aa: ASSLSASSGGEI

v_call: TRBV5-1
cdr3_aa: ASSFQRGYYNEQF

v_call: TRBV6-5
cdr3_aa: ASSYVGWASEQF

v_call: TRBV2
cdr3_aa: ASREMTGLSNQPQH

v_call: TRBV28
cdr3_aa: ASSPQGNYGYT

v_call: TRBV27
cdr3_aa: ASSLAGGYEQY

v_call: TRBV5-1
cdr3_aa: ASSLEGSSYNSPLH

v_call: TRBV12-5
cdr3_aa: ASGLVAGTASDTQY

v_call: TRBV11-2
cdr3_aa: ASSSGERKLF

v_call: TRBV5-1
cdr3_aa: ASSLDRARTDTQY

v_call: TRBV4-2
cdr3_aa: ASSRDWVVRGGADTQY

v_call: TRBV15
cdr3_aa: ATSSPTGVETGELF

v_call: TRBV2
cdr3_aa: ARGQSNTEAF

v_call: TRBV5-6
cdr3_aa: ASSLGWQGSYEQY

v_call: TRBV6-6
cdr3_aa: ASRRFGTESYEQY

v_call: TRBV7-6
cdr3_aa: ASSPRAGQYYGYT

v_call: TRBV30
cdr3_aa: AWSVLDIYNEQF

v_call: TRBV11-2
cdr3_aa: ASSLGLQRVRFYEQY

v_call: TRBV25-1
cdr3_aa: ASSASTGKFEAF

v_call: TRBV4-1
cdr3_aa: ASSLGGVWETQY

v_call: TRBV11-2
cdr3_aa: ASSSYYEQY

v_call: TRBV7-6
cdr3_aa: ASSARGTGEYSPLH

v_call: TRBV24-1
cdr3_aa: ATSDPGTGGNEQF

v_call: TRBV18
cdr3_aa: ASSPKPSTSGGSADNEQF

v_call: TRBV7-9
cdr3_aa: ASSRAGGAEEKLF

v_call: TRBV10-2
cdr3_aa: ASREQAKYEQY

v_call: TRBV7-8
cdr3_aa: ASSTGTGQEQY

v_call: TRBV7-9
cdr3_aa: ASSLLDRGNEQF

v_call: TRBV5-1
cdr3_aa: ASSSQGFGDEKLF

v_call: TRBV12-5
cdr3_aa: ASGAPQGRGITDTQY

v_call: TRBV7-9
cdr3_aa: ASSLEQGGEQY

v_call: TRBV6-5
cdr3_aa: ASSISESNQPQH

v_call: TRBV11-1
cdr3_aa: ASSLADRAGGEAF

v_call: TRBV5-4
cdr3_aa: ASSPDRYTQETQY

v_call: TRBV9
cdr3_aa: ASSDGGQIDEQF

v_call: TRBV5-1
cdr3_aa: ASSSTENTGELF

v_call: TRBV9
cdr3_aa: ASSVTYEQY

v_call: TRBV12-3/TRBV12-4
cdr3_aa: ASTAGVVTQY

v_call: TRBV5-5
cdr3_aa: ASSPPGGGENIQY

v_call: TRBV7-4
cdr3_aa: ASTPRGRYNQPQH

v_call: TRBV7-9
cdr3_aa: ASSRQSGGGTDTQY

v_call: TRBV6-5
cdr3_aa: ASRQGLWDTEAF

v_call: TRBV15
cdr3_aa: ATSSRQASSYNSPLH